These T cell receptor beta chains were read from a single sample in a study of OX40 agonist ivuxolimab in advanced cancers. The assay was immunoSEQ multiplex PCR, and TCRdb's table has in-frame clones only and misses some. The top ten hold around 0.7% of the sample, which has approximately 88,000 clones, 88% seen once. Sequenced here: CD4+ or CD8+ T cells sorted from blood, sampled in a trial of the OX40 agonist ivuxolimab. Receptors originate from an adult with an advanced solid tumor such as melanoma, head and neck, liver or kidney cancer. Both conserved end residues are part of each CDR3. A D gene is named only where the DNA matches it firmly. Clone size appears in some rows only: once, few, many, or a class for an expanded clone.

NA	16	TRBV19	TRBJ2-7	NA	CASSTSSGNNPYEQYF	TGTGCCAGTAGTACCTCCTCAGGGAATAACCCCTACGAGCAGTACTTC
NA	14	TRBV29-1	TRBJ2-2	NA	CSALTSLNTGELFF	TGCAGCGCCCTGACTAGTTTGAACACCGGGGAGCTGTTTTTT
NA	15	TRBV5-1	TRBJ2-1	NA	CASSLLAGASNEQFF	TGCGCCAGCAGCTTGTTGGCGGGGGCCTCCAATGAGCAGTTCTTC
TRBD1	13	TRBV6-6	TRBJ1-2	NA	CASSYGQVEGYTF	TGTGCCAGCAGTTACGGACAGGTGGAAGGCTACACCTTC
TRBD1	14	TRBV14	TRBJ1-6	NA	CASSPGQGSSPLHF	TGTGCCAGCAGCCCGGGACAGGGGAGCTCACCCCTCCACTTT
NA	15	TRBV4-3	TRBJ1-1	NA	CASSQVDSAITEAFF	TGCGCCAGCAGCCAGGTGGACAGTGCGATCACTGAAGCTTTCTTT
NA	13	TRBV5-1	TRBJ1-2	NA	CASSPGLNYGYTF	TGCGCCAGCAGCCCGGGTCTTAACTATGGCTACACCTTC
TRBD2	14	TRBV9	TRBJ2-3	NA	CASTPGRAPDTQYF	TGTGCCAGCACCCCGGGGAGGGCCCCAGATACGCAGTATTTT
TRBD1	17	TRBV4-1	TRBJ1-1	NA	CASSQVGTGGKNTEAFF	TGCGCCAGCAGCCAAGTGGGGACAGGGGGCAAGAACACTGAAGCTTTCTTT
NA	16	TRBV9	TRBJ2-1	NA	CASSVEPLGSYNEQFF	TGTGCCAGCAGCGTAGAGCCCCTTGGGTCCTACAATGAGCAGTTCTTC
TRBD2	15	TRBV19	TRBJ2-7	NA	CASSLGGRRIDEQYF	TGTGCCAGTAGTCTAGGCGGGAGGCGGATCGACGAGCAGTACTTC
NA	14	TRBV6-6	TRBJ1-2	NA	CASSHSAGGYGYTF	TGTGCCAGCAGCCACTCTGCGGGGGGCTATGGCTACACCTTC
NA	14	TRBV5-5	TRBJ2-2	NA	CASSLPTNTGELFF	TGTGCCAGCAGCCTACCGACGAACACCGGGGAGCTGTTTTTT
NA	13	TRBV7-9	TRBJ2-3	NA	CASSQSPPDTQYF	TGTGCCAGCAGCCAAAGTCCGCCAGATACGCAGTATTTT
TRBD1	13	TRBV6-1	TRBJ1-2	NA	CASRLTGETGYTF	TGTGCCAGCAGACTGACAGGGGAAACTGGCTACACCTTC
NA	12	TRBV19	TRBJ1-1	NA	CASTESTGPAFF	TGTGCCAGTACCGAATCAACAGGGCCAGCTTTCTTT
NA	15	TRBV19	TRBJ1-3	NA	CASSMGIPSGNTIYF	TGTGCCAGTAGTATGGGGATCCCCTCTGGAAACACCATATATTTT
NA	15	TRBV5-1	TRBJ1-2	many	CASSLGRGITYGYTF	TGCGCCAGCAGCTTGGGGAGGGGGATTACCTATGGCTACACCTTC
NA	15	TRBV6-1	TRBJ2-7	NA	CASRESPGTAYEQYF	TGTGCCAGCAGAGAATCCCCCGGGACCGCCTACGAGCAGTACTTC
NA	13	TRBV5-4	TRBJ1-1	few	CASREGWDTEAFF	TGTGCCAGCAGAGAGGGCTGGGACACTGAAGCTTTCTTT
NA	14	TRBV5-1	TRBJ2-1	NA	CASSPTIGGNEQFF	TGCGCCAGCAGCCCTACTATAGGGGGGAATGAGCAGTTCTTC
NA	12	TRBV11-3	TRBJ2-2	NA	CASSPNTGELFF	TGTGCCAGCAGCCCTAACACCGGGGAGCTGTTTTTT
TRBD1	17	TRBV5-1	TRBJ2-7	NA	CASSLGGDRLSSYEQYF	TGCGCCAGCAGCTTGGGCGGGGACAGGCTCAGCTCCTACGAGCAGTACTTC
NA	13	TRBV19	TRBJ2-7	few	CASSLARTYEQYF	TGTGCCAGTAGTCTGGCTAGGACCTACGAGCAGTACTTC
TRBD1	15	TRBV18	TRBJ2-7	NA	CASSRGQGESYEQYF	TGTGCCAGCTCACGGGGACAGGGGGAATCCTACGAGCAGTACTTC
NA	11	TRBV29-1	TRBJ2-7	NA	CSVEGNYEQYF	TGCAGCGTTGAGGGGAACTACGAGCAGTACTTC
NA	15	TRBV5-1	TRBJ2-1	NA	CASSLGGAGRHEQFF	TGCGCCAGCAGCTTGGGGGGAGCAGGGAGGCATGAGCAGTTCTTC
NA	14	TRBV7-9	TRBJ1-2	NA	CASSLAASNYGYTF	TGTGCCAGCAGCTTAGCAGCTTCTAACTATGGCTACACCTTC
NA	16	TRBV19	TRBJ1-1	NA	CASSNRWGTPNTEAFF	TGTGCCAGTAGTAACCGATGGGGCACCCCGAACACTGAAGCTTTCTTT
NA	14	TRBV5-4	TRBJ2-3	NA	CASSLMDPTDTQYF	TGTGCCAGCAGCTTGATGGACCCCACAGATACGCAGTATTTT
NA	15	TRBV30	TRBJ2-2	NA	CAWGRGGVGTGELFF	TGTGCCTGGGGGAGGGGGGGAGTCGGGACCGGGGAGCTGTTTTTT
TRBD2	15	TRBV2	TRBJ2-3	NA	CASSLRKGTSVTQYF	TGTGCCAGCAGCCTAAGAAAGGGGACTAGCGTTACGCAGTATTTT
NA	16	TRBV23-1	TRBJ2-7	once	CASSQSRHREENEQYF	TGCGCCAGCAGTCAATCGCGGCACAGGGAGGAAAACGAGCAGTACTTC
TRBD1	16	TRBV7-9	TRBJ1-3	NA	CASSFGTGLSGNTIYF	TGTGCCAGCAGCTTTGGGACAGGGTTGTCTGGAAACACCATATATTTT
TRBD1	14	TRBV5-4	TRBJ2-5	NA	CASSWGQNQETQYF	TGTGCCAGCAGTTGGGGACAGAACCAAGAGACCCAGTACTTC